Shown below are 29 T cell receptor beta chains from a single sample sequenced in a study of vaccination and CD4 T cells after COVID-19. Their recognized antigens are unknown. The treatment here: roughly 10-day PBMC culture with coronavirus spike peptide pools or control peptides (ViraFEST assay). Researchers used the Oncomine TCR Beta short-read assay to sequence DNA from cultured CD4+ T cells. MiXCR, applied by TCRdb to the PCR reads, yields one record per CDR3 protein. Found here are some 18,000 distinct CDR3 sequences, 40% to 50% of them singletons; the top ten hold roughly 7%. The sequenced sample was CD4+ T cells from blood, cultured in vitro, obtained after SARS-CoV-2 vaccination. These receptors originate from a human donor who had recovered from COVID-19.

The J gene is TRBJ2-1, the V gene TRBV7-3, with 8 bases identical to TRBD2. This CDR3 has 15 amino acids. Germline CDR1 reads SGHTA; CDR2 reads FQGTGA. V was pared by 1 base and J by 4 bases, with 3 bases of the junction left unmatched. The CDR3 DNA sequence: TGTGCCAGCAGCTTAATCGGCGGGGGGTACAATGAGCAGTTCTTC. It is translated as CASSLIGGGYNEQFF.

Note on this clonotype: Compared with germline, one end of the junction differs, possibly owing to a read error. This chain joins TRBV11-3 and TRBJ2-7; 8 nucleotides match TRBD1. This CDR3 has 15 amino acids. The V gene's germline CDR1 is SGHNT and CDR2 YENEEA. The CDR3 region is CASSLGQGLSYEQYF. The DNA for the CDR3 is TGTGCCAGCAGCCTTGGACAGGGACTCTCCTACGAGCAATACTTC. The full variable domain, in which reference TRBV11-3 and TRBJ2-7 provide the parts outside the CDR3, is EAGVVQSPRYKIIEKKQPVAFWCNPISGHNTLYWYLQNLGQGPELLIRYENEEAVDDSQLPKDRFSAERLKGVDSTLKIQPAELGDSAVYLCASSLGQGLSYEQYFGPGTRLTVT.

This chain connects TRBV7-6 to TRBJ2-1; TRBD2 matches 7 bases. There are 14 residues in the CDR3. Germline V gives CDR1 SGHVS, CDR2 FNYEAQ. V shed 0 bases, J shed 6 bases, and the junction held 2 bases outside the gene matches. The CDR3 protein is CASSLAGRGNEQFF. CDR3 DNA sequence: TGTGCCAGCAGCTTAGCAGGGAGGGGCAATGAGCAGTTCTTC. Together with reference TRBV7-6 and TRBJ2-1, the CDR3 gives the full variable domain: GAGVSQSPRYKVTKRGQDVALRCDPISGHVSLYWYRQALGQGPEFLTYFNYEAQQDKSGLPNDRFSAERPEGSISTLTIQRTEQRDSAMYRCASSLAGRGNEQFFGPGTRLTVL.

This clonotype is a singleton in its sample. The chain recombines TRBV2 with TRBJ1-5; D is unresolved. The CDR3 contains 13 residues. The germline V gene encodes CDR1 SNHLY and CDR2 FYNNEI. V was shortened by 3 bases and J by 4 bases, with 7 bases between the two germline ends. CDR3 nucleotide sequence: TGTGCCAGCAGTGATTTGGTAAATCAGCCCCAGCATTTT. This translates into CASSDLVNQPQHF.

V is TRBV10-3 and J is TRBJ2-3, with TRBD1 matching 7 bases. V was clipped by 0 bases and J by 4 bases; unmatched bases: 4. The CDR3 is 15 amino acids. Germline CDR1 and CDR2: ENHRY and SYGVKD. The CDR3 protein is CAISESRGGSDTQYF. The CDR3 DNA reads TGTGCCATCAGTGAGTCGAGAGGGGGCTCAGATACGCAGTATTTT.

The gene calls are TRBV28 and TRBJ2-2, with D hard to call. Germline V gene lookup returns CDR1 MDHEN and CDR2 SYDVKM. The CDR3 is 15 amino acids. Trimming left V 3 bases short and J 0 bases short, with 8 bases between. The CDR3 region is CASSFSLPNTGELFF. The CDR3 DNA reads TGTGCCAGCAGTTTTTCCTTACCGAACACCGGGGAGCTGTTTTTT.

The CDR3 here is CASSLSDSNQPQHF. For the CDR3, the DNA is TGTGCCAGCAGTTTATCAGATAGCAATCAGCCCCAGCATTTT. This chain uses TRBV28 with TRBJ1-5; no reliable D call. V was cut by 1 base and J by 0 bases, with 4 bases left in between. The V gene's germline CDR1 is MDHEN and CDR2 SYDVKM. The CDR3 spans 14 residues.

The V and J genes are TRBV20-1 and TRBJ2-1, with TRBD2 identical over 7 bases. V shed 3 bases, J shed 0 bases, and the junction held 2 bases outside the gene matches. The CDR3 is 14 amino acids. Germline V lookup: CDR1 DFQATT, CDR2 SNEGSKA (reference sequence). The CDR3 nucleotides read TGCAGTGCTAGCGGGGGGAGCTCCTACAATGAGCAGTTCTTC. The encoded protein is CSASGGSSYNEQFF.

The genes are TRBV10-3 and TRBJ1-2; no clear D. V lost 6 bases, J lost 6 bases, and 14 bases lay in between. The CDR3 has 13 amino acids. Germline values: CDR1 ENHRY, CDR2 SYGVKD. The CDR3 loop reads CAISSFTAHGYTF. The CDR3 DNA is TGTGCCATCAGCTCCTTCACGGCCCATGGCTACACCTTC.

The genes are TRBV7-9 and TRBJ1-5, with 7 bases identical to TRBD1. This CDR3 is 16 amino acids long. The V gene end was trimmed by 3 bases and the J gene end by 3 bases; junction bases not matched to a gene: 8. CDR1 SEHNR and CDR2 FQNEAQ come from the germline V gene (reference sequence). The CDR3 region is CASSFRQGRINQPQHF. The CDR3 DNA reads TGTGCCAGCAGCTTCCGACAGGGAAGGATCAATCAGCCCCAGCATTTT.

The rearrangement uses TRBV10-2 and TRBJ1-5; D possibly corresponds to TRBD1 (6 bases). The germline V gene has CDR1 WSHSY and CDR2 SAAADI. V lost 6 bases and J lost 1, with 13 bases in between. The CDR3 contains 15 residues. As DNA, the CDR3 is TGCGCCAGCAGGTCGGGGGGCGGGAGCAATCAGCCCCAGCATTTT. Residues: CASRSGGGSNQPQHF.

The V call is TRBV19, the J call TRBJ1-2; no definite D call. Germline V gene sequence: CDR1 LNHDA, CDR2 SQIVND (reference sequence). The CDR3 runs 11 residues. V was trimmed by 3 bases and J by 9 bases, leaving 8 bases between them. This CDR3 is CASSMVGSYTF. In DNA, the CDR3 is TGTGCCAGTAGTATGGTGGGTAGCTACACCTTC.

A few counts support this clonotype. The chain has TRBV7-9 and TRBJ2-3, with a tentative D call TRBD2 (5 bases). The CDR3 is 14 residues long. Germline V gives CDR1 SEHNR, CDR2 FQNEAQ (reference sequence). Trimming shortened V by 8 bases and J by 0 bases, and 12 bases separated the two germline ends. The CDR3 sequence: CASGPGTSTDTQYF. CDR3 bases: TGTGCCAGCGGCCCGGGAACTAGCACAGATACGCAGTATTTT.

A few counts support this clonotype. The V call is TRBV6-1, the J call TRBJ1-5; D not resolved. The germline gives CDR1 MNHNS, CDR2 SASEGT. This CDR3 has 18 residues. Trimming cost V 3 bases and J 4 bases, with 22 bases left between them. The CDR3 sequence: CASSEGGSTLPGNQPQHF. CDR3 bases: TGTGCCAGCAGTGAGGGAGGTAGTACCCTCCCGGGGAATCAGCCCCAGCATTTT.

Only a few counts were recorded for this clonotype. The rearrangement joins TRBV20-1 to TRBJ2-1; 10 bases line up with TRBD1. Germline V CDR1 and CDR2: DFQATT, SNEGSKA (reference sequence). V gave up 5 bases and J gave up 6 bases; unmatched junction bases: 4. The CDR3 spans 13 residues. The CDR3 DNA reads as TGCAGTGCTGAGGGACAGGGGCCCAATGAGCAGTTCTTC. Translating gives CSAEGQGPNEQFF.

The chain couples TRBV7-9 to TRBJ1-2; 8 nucleotides agree with TRBD1. Germline CDR1 SEHNR, CDR2 FQNEAQ (reference sequence). This CDR3 spans 13 amino acids. V trimming: 3 bases; J trimming: 8 bases; junction bases outside the gene matches: 5. CDR3 sequence (DNA): TGTGCCAGCAGCTTGCAGGGGGCTGGCGGCTACACCTTC. Encoded protein: CASSLQGAGGYTF.

The V and J genes are TRBV7-8 and TRBJ1-2, with D perhaps matching TRBD1 (5 bases). CDR3 length: 15 residues. Germline V gene data show CDR1 as SGHVS and CDR2 as FQNEAQ. Trimming shortened V by 1 base and J by 4 bases, and 13 bases separated the two germline ends. DNA for the CDR3: TGTGCCAGCAGCTTAGGCCAAGACAGCCGCTATGGCTACACCTTC. Translating gives CASSLGQDSRYGYTF.

This clonotype was seen more than once but under ten times. The chain joins TRBV20-1 to TRBJ2-1; 7 bases map to TRBD2. CDR3 length: 14 amino acids. CDR1 DFQATT and CDR2 SNEGSKA come from the germline V gene (reference sequence). With V trimmed by 5 bases and J by 5 bases, 9 bases remained unmatched. CDR3 sequence: CSAFSSGIHNEQFF. As DNA, the CDR3 is TGCAGTGCTTTTTCCAGCGGGATCCACAATGAGCAGTTCTTC.

This rearrangement joins TRBV19 to TRBJ2-3, with 12 bases fitting TRBD2. In germline, CDR1 is LNHDA, CDR2 SQIVND (reference sequence). CDR3 length: 18 residues. Trimming removed 5 bases from V and 0 bases from J; junction bases left unmatched: 9. The CDR3 region is CASSAARLAGVSTDTQYF. In DNA, the CDR3 is TGTGCCAGTAGTGCGGCTCGACTAGCGGGAGTTAGCACAGATACGCAGTATTTT.

In this sample, this clonotype is medium-sized. The chain combines TRBV6-2 or TRBV6-3 with TRBJ1-2, with TRBD1 matching 7 bases. The CDR3 extends over 15 amino acids. V lost 7 bases to trimming and J lost 4 bases; unmatched junction nucleotides: 12. Germline-derived CDR1 and CDR2 are MNHEY and SVGEGT. CDR3 in amino acids: CASTVRTGDPYGYTF. The CDR3, as DNA: TGTGCCAGCACGGTCCGGACAGGCGATCCCTATGGCTACACCTTC.

The chain couples TRBV27 to TRBJ1-2; D ambiguous. The CDR3 is made up of 13 amino acids. From germline, CDR1 is MNHEY and CDR2 SMNVEV (reference sequence). Trimming cost V 4 bases and J 2 bases, with 8 bases left between them. The CDR3 sequence is CASSSTGNYGYTF. The CDR3 DNA is TGTGCCAGCAGTTCTACCGGAAACTATGGCTACACCTTC.

The table lists this clonotype with a few counts. CDR3 sequence: CASSSDRVNTEAFF. The CDR3 region has the DNA TGTGCCAGCAGCTCGGACAGGGTTAACACTGAAGCTTTCTTT. The rearrangement links TRBV11-3 to TRBJ1-1; 8 nucleotides align to TRBD1. The CDR3 is 14 amino acids. V lost 4 bases and J lost 2; bases outside the gene matches: 3. Germline values: CDR1 SGHNT, CDR2 YENEEA.

The sample holds a few counts of this clonotype. V gene TRBV20-1 combines with J gene TRBJ1-6; D is ambiguous. The CDR3 totals 13 residues. Germline CDR1 DFQATT, CDR2 SNEGSKA (reference sequence). V gave up 1 base and J gave up 6 bases, with 7 bases separating them. CDR3 DNA sequence: TGCAGTGCTAGAGGGGGTTTTAATTCACCCCTCCACTTT. This gives the protein CSARGGFNSPLHF.

The chain carries TRBV19 and TRBJ1-2; 8 bases fit TRBD1. This CDR3 region has 12 residues. The germline gives CDR1 LNHDA, CDR2 SQIVND (reference sequence). J gave up 8 bases and V 4 bases, and 3 bases lay outside the gene matches. This CDR3 reads CASSRTGTGYTF. In DNA form, the CDR3 reads TGTGCCAGTAGTAGGACAGGGACCGGCTACACCTTC.

The table lists this clonotype with a few counts. The chain employs TRBV20-1 and TRBJ2-1; 8 bases match TRBD1. Trimming cost V 6 bases and J 7 bases; bases outside gene matches: 8. This CDR3 is built from 13 residues. Germline CDR1 reads DFQATT; CDR2 reads SNEGSKA (reference sequence). CDR3 nucleotides: TGCAGTGCCCCATGGACAGGGAGGAATGAGCAGTTCTTC. Protein sequence: CSAPWTGRNEQFF.

There are a few counts of this clonotype. The V and J genes are TRBV29-1 and TRBJ1-2; D ambiguous. Germline V gene sequence: CDR1 SQVTM, CDR2 ANQGSEA. V dropped 3 bases and J dropped 8 bases, with 16 bases sitting between them. The CDR3 length is 13 residues. The CDR3 here is CSVDRALPEGYTF. In DNA form, the CDR3 reads TGCAGCGTTGATCGGGCCCTTCCGGAAGGCTACACCTTC.

This clonotype was counted only a few times. The chain has TRBV7-9 and TRBJ2-1; 7 bases fit TRBD1. The V gene's germline CDR1 is SEHNR and CDR2 FQNEAQ (reference sequence). CDR3 length: 18 amino acids. Unmatched junction bases numbered 11, after V lost 1 base and J lost 2 bases. The CDR3 coding sequence is TGTGCCAGCAGCTTAGTTGACCTAAACAGGGGTACCTACAATGAGCAGTTCTTC. This codes for CASSLVDLNRGTYNEQFF.

V and J are TRBV18 and TRBJ1-2, with D tentatively TRBD1 (5 bases). Germline loops: CDR1 KGHSH, CDR2 LQKENI. This CDR3 has 13 residues. V was pared by 6 bases and J by 8 bases, with 16 bases between. The DNA for the CDR3 is TGTGCCAGCTCGCGCTCCGGGACGGAAGGCTACACCTTC. It codes for CASSRSGTEGYTF.

The V gene is TRBV6-1, the J gene TRBJ2-3, with D possibly being TRBD1 (5 bases). This CDR3 is 14 amino acids long. V dropped 6 bases and J dropped 3 bases, with 13 bases sitting between them. From germline, CDR1 is MNHNS and CDR2 SASEGT. Here the CDR3 reads CASRSPGFTDTQYF. CDR3 sequence (DNA): TGTGCCAGCAGGTCACCAGGGTTTACAGATACGCAGTATTTT.